The rows below give T cell receptor beta chains drawn from one sample of a study of T cells after yellow fever vaccination. One entry per CDR3 protein results from TCRdb running MiXCR on the 5' RACE reads. The sample includes 170,000 or so distinct CDR3 sequences, approximately 6% of them seen just once. The source was CD4+ T cells sorted from PBMCs, collected on the day of the first yellow fever vaccination. The receptors were gathered from a man aged 18 to 35 who received the YFV17D yellow fever vaccine. Both conserved end residues are part of each CDR3. Fields, in order: D gene, V gene, clone size, J gene, CDR3 DNA, CDR3 protein. A D gene is named only where the DNA matches it firmly. Clone size is given for some rows only: seen once, a few or many times, or a class if the clone is expanded.

.	TRBV19	few	TRBJ1-1	TGTGCCAGTAGTTCAGGGGTTGGTAGGATCACTGAAGCTTTCTTT	CASSSGVGRITEAFF
.	TRBV3-1	many	TRBJ1-5	TGTGCCAGCAGCAACAGCAATGGCAGGAGGAATCAGCCCCAGCATTTT	CASSNSNGRRNQPQHF
.	TRBV14	.	TRBJ2-3	TGTGCCAGCAGTAAAACCCCCCCGGCTACGCAGTATTTT	CASSKTPPATQYF
.	TRBV7-2	few	TRBJ2-5	TGTGCCAGCAGCAGATGGGCCGGGCAAGAGACCCAGTACTTC	CASSRWAGQETQYF
.	TRBV10-3	.	TRBJ2-1	TGTGCCATCACTGCAAGGTACAATGAGCAGTTCTTC	CAITARYNEQFF
TRBD1	TRBV11-3	.	TRBJ2-1	TGTGCCAGCAGCTTAGGATGGGACAGGGGGTTCCATGAGCAGTTCTTC	CASSLGWDRGFHEQFF
.	TRBV5-1	few	TRBJ2-5	TGCGCCAGCAGCTTGCCCCCGGGAACTTTGGGGGAGACCCAGTACTTC	CASSLPPGTLGETQYF
.	TRBV7-2	many	TRBJ2-2	TGTGCCAGCAGCTTAAAGACATACCGACTCGGGGAGCTGTTTTTT	CASSLKTYRLGELFF
.	TRBV5-1	many	TRBJ1-4	TGCGCCAGCGGAAGTACAGCAACTAATGAAAAACTGTTTTTT	CASGSTATNEKLFF
TRBD1	TRBV12-3/TRBV12-4	many	TRBJ1-3	TGTGCCAGCAGTTCGGGACAGATCTCTGGAAACACCATATATTTT	CASSSGQISGNTIYF
.	TRBV6-5	.	TRBJ2-7	TGTGCCAGCGACGTGCCGGGTTGCGAGCAGTACTTC	CASDVPGCEQYF
TRBD2	TRBV15	few	TRBJ2-1	TGTGCCACCAGCAGAGATTGGGCTAGCGGGGGATCTGAGCAGTTCTTC	CATSRDWASGGSEQFF
.	TRBV12-3/TRBV12-4	few	TRBJ1-5	TGTGCCAGCAGTGCTGGCCGGTTCGGCAATCAGCCCCAGCATTTT	CASSAGRFGNQPQHF
.	TRBV9	many	TRBJ1-5	TGTGCCAGCAGCGTAGGTGGGGTCGGACAGCCCCAGCATTTT	CASSVGGVGQPQHF
.	TRBV14	many	TRBJ2-3	TGTGCCAGCAGCCGAGCCTACCGCGTCTACAGCACAGATACGCAGTATTTT	CASSRAYRVYSTDTQYF
TRBD1	TRBV6-1	many	TRBJ2-1	TGTGCCAGCAGACCGATATGGGACAGCTACAATGAGCAGTTCTTC	CASRPIWDSYNEQFF
.	TRBV15	.	TRBJ2-2	TGTGCCACCAGCAGAGATGCCGGGGCGGCCGGGGAGCTGTTTTTT	CATSRDAGAAGELFF
.	TRBV11-1	few	TRBJ2-1	TGTGCCAGCAGCTTACTCAGGGCCGGGAATGAGCAGTTCTTC	CASSLLRAGNEQFF
.	TRBV5-1	few	TRBJ1-1	TGCGCCAGCAGCACCAACAGGGAACCAAACACTGAAGCTTTCTTT	CASSTNREPNTEAFF
.	TRBV20-1	few	TRBJ1-5	TGCAGTGCTAGTGGTGGTGAGCAGCCCCAGCATTTT	CSASGGEQPQHF
.	TRBV5-1	many	TRBJ2-3	TGCGCCAGCAGCTTTGTAGGGAGGAGTAGCACAGATACGCAGTATTTT	CASSFVGRSSTDTQYF
.	TRBV10-3	many	TRBJ1-6	TGTGCCATCAGTGTCCAGGGAGGGAATTCACCCCTCCACTTT	CAISVQGGNSPLHF
.	TRBV10-3	few	TRBJ2-1	TGTGCCATCAGAGTGACCAGAGGTGAGCAGTTCTTC	CAIRVTRGEQFF
.	TRBV5-1	few	TRBJ2-3	TGCGCCAGCAGCTTGGGGGGGATGCTACTGCCAGATACGCAGTATTTT	CASSLGGMLLPDTQYF
.	TRBV12-3/TRBV12-4	many	TRBJ1-5	TGTGCCAGCAGTCCCCAGCTGAATCAGCCCCAGCATTTT	CASSPQLNQPQHF
TRBD1	TRBV5-1	few	TRBJ1-1	TGCGCCAGCTCTCAGGGGGCCGCCATGAACACTGAAGCTTTCTTT	CASSQGAAMNTEAFF
.	TRBV11-2	.	TRBJ2-7	TGTGCCAGCAGGAGGCAGGGCGCCGGGACTTCGCAGTACTTC	CASRRQGAGTSQYF
.	TRBV6-2/TRBV6-3	.	TRBJ1-1	TGTGCCAGCAGTTACCGGACAGACACTGAAGCTTTCTTT	CASSYRTDTEAFF
TRBD2	TRBV10-1	few	TRBJ2-2	TGCGCCAGCAGTGAGTCAGGACGGGGGGGCCAAGCCGGGGAGCTGTTTTTT	CASSESGRGGQAGELFF
TRBD2	TRBV4-3	many	TRBJ2-1	TGCGCCAGCAGCCAAAGTAGCGGGGGGGCCGGTGAGCAGTTCTTC	CASSQSSGGAGEQFF
.	TRBV12-3/TRBV12-4	many	TRBJ2-2	TGTGCCAGCAGTTTAGTGGCTAGCGACACCGGGGAGCTGTTTTTT	CASSLVASDTGELFF
.	TRBV7-2	many	TRBJ2-3	TGTGCCAGCAGCTCCCAAGGATCGGGGGAGCCAGATACGCAGTATTTT	CASSSQGSGEPDTQYF
TRBD2	TRBV4-3	.	TRBJ2-3	TGCGCCAGCAGCCAAGATCTACTCCTAGCGGGGGGGCCCCCAGATACGCAGTATTTT	CASSQDLLLAGGPPDTQYF
.	TRBV7-2	.	TRBJ1-1	TGTGCCAGCAGTCGAGGGGCAGTGAACACTGAAGCTTTCTTT	CASSRGAVNTEAFF
.	TRBV4-3	many	TRBJ2-7	TGCGCCAGCAGCCAAGATAAAAGGGCAGCTCTTCCCTACGAGCAGTACTTC	CASSQDKRAALPYEQYF
TRBD1	TRBV11-1	.	TRBJ2-7	TGTGCCAGCAGCCGAAAGAAAATGACGGGACAGGGTAATCGAGTCGACTACGAGCAGTACTTC	CASSRKKMTGQGNRVDYEQYF
.	TRBV4-2	few	TRBJ1-1	TGTGCCAGCAGCCAAGAGACCCTGATGAACACTGAAGCTTTCTTT	CASSQETLMNTEAFF
.	TRBV5-1	.	TRBJ1-6	TGCGCCAGCAGCTTGGAGGGGGAACAACATTCACCCCTCCACTTT	CASSLEGEQHSPLHF
.	TRBV5-1	.	TRBJ2-5	TGCGCCAGCAGCTTGGAGGGGGGCCAAGAGACCCAGTACTTC	CASSLEGGQETQYF
.	TRBV6-1	.	TRBJ1-6	TGTGCCATCTGCCCCCGACCTACATATTCACCCCTCCACTTT	CAICPRPTYSPLHF
TRBD2	TRBV29-1	.	TRBJ2-1	TGCAGCGCCCAAGCCCCTAGCGGGGGGGCGCGGGAGCAGTTCTTC	CSAQAPSGGAREQFF
TRBD1	TRBV29-1	many	TRBJ2-1	TGCAGCGCACGTGGACAGGACAATGAGCAGTTCTTC	CSARGQDNEQFF
TRBD1	TRBV10-3	many	TRBJ1-2	TGTGCCATCAGTGTAACACAGGGGGCGAATATGCGCTACACCTTC	CAISVTQGANMRYTF
.	TRBV7-3	many	TRBJ2-3	TGTGCCAGCAGCTGGCGACTGGCAGATACGCAGTATTTT	CASSWRLADTQYF
TRBD1	TRBV4-1	many	TRBJ1-2	TGCGCCAGCAGCCAAGGGACAGGGGGCTTGAACTATGGCTACACCTTC	CASSQGTGGLNYGYTF
.	TRBV23-1	many	TRBJ2-5	TGCGCCAGCAGTCACTCTTTCTCGGGGACCCAGTACTTC	CASSHSFSGTQYF
TRBD2	TRBV27	many	TRBJ2-1	TGTGCCAGCCTCTTTGTAGCGGGGGCCTACAATGAGCAGTTCTTC	CASLFVAGAYNEQFF
TRBD2	TRBV7-2	.	TRBJ2-5	TGTGCCAGCAGCTTAGCTACGGGGAGGGATGAGACCCAGTACTTC	CASSLATGRDETQYF
.	TRBV20-1	few	TRBJ2-4	TGCAGTGCTAGAGAACCAGGATCCAAAAACATTCAGTACTTC	CSAREPGSKNIQYF
.	TRBV7-2	many	TRBJ1-1	TGTGCCAGCAGCTTGCGGTCACGGGGGGGTATCACTGAAGCTTTCTTT	CASSLRSRGGITEAFF
.	TRBV7-9	many	TRBJ1-3	TGTGCCAGCAGCAACCAAATAACAGAGCTCTCTGGAAACACCATATATTTT	CASSNQITELSGNTIYF
.	TRBV7-9	few	TRBJ2-6	TGTGCCAGCAGCTCCGTCTCTGGGGCCAACGTCCTGACTTTC	CASSSVSGANVLTF